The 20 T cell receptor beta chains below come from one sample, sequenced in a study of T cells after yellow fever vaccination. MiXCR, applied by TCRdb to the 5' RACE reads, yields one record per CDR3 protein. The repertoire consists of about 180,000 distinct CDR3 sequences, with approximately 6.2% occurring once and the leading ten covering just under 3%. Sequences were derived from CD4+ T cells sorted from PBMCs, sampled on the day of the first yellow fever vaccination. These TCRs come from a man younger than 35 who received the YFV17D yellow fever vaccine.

CDR3 DNA: TGTGCCAGCAGCAAACCGGGACAGGAGGACGGGCCCCTCCACTTT. Protein: CASSKPGQEDGPLHF. This rearrangement joins TRBV7-9 to TRBJ1-6, with 8 bases that match TRBD1. Germline V gene lookup returns CDR1 SEHNR and CDR2 FQNEAQ (reference sequence). V lost 5 bases and J lost 13; bases outside the gene matches: 13. This CDR3 contains 15 residues.

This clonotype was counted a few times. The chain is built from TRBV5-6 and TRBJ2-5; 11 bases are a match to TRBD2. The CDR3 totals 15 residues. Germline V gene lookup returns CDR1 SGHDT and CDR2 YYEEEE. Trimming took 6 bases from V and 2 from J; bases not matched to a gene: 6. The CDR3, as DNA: TGTGCCAGCAATTGGGTAGCGGGGGGGCAAGAGACCCAGTACTTC. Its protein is CASNWVAGGQETQYF.

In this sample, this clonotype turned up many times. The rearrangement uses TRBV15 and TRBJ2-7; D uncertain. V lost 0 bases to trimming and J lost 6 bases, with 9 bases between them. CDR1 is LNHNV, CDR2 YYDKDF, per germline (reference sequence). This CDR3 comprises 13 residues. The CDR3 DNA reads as TGTGCCACCAGCAGAGATTTAGGATCCGAGCAGTACGTC. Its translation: CATSRDLGSEQYV.

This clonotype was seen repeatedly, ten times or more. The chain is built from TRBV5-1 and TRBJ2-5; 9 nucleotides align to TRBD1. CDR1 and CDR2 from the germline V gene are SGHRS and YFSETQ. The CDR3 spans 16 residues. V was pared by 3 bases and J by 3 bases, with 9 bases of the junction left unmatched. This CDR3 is CASSSDWGTGKETQYF. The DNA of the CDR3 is TGCGCCAGCAGCTCAGATTGGGGGACAGGGAAAGAGACCCAGTACTTC.

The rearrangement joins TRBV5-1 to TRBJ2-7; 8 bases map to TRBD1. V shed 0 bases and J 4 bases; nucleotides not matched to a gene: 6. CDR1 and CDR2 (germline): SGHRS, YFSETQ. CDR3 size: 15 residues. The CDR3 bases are TGCGCCAGCAGCTTGGAGGGCAGGACAGGGTACGAGCAGTACTTC. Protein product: CASSLEGRTGYEQYF. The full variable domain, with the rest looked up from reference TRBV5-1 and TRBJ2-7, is KAGVTQTPRYLIKTRGQQVTLSCSPISGHRSVSWYQQTPGQGLQFLFEYFSETQRNKGNFPGRFSGRQFSNSRSEMNVSTLELGDSALYLCASSLEGRTGYEQYFGPGTRLTVT.

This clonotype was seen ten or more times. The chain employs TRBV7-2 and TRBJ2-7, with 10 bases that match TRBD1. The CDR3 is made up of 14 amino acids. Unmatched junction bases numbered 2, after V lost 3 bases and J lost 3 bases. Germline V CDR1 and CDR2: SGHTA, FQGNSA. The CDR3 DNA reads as TGTGCCAGCAGCTTTGGACAGGGGGGCTACGAGCAGTACTTC. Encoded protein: CASSFGQGGYEQYF.

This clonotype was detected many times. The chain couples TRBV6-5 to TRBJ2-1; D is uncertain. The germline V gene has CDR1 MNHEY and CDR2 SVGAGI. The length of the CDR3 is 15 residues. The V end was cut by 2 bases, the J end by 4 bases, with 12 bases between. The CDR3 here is CASSYVQSPYNEQFF. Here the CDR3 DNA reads TGTGCCAGCAGTTACGTTCAAAGCCCATACAATGAGCAGTTCTTC.

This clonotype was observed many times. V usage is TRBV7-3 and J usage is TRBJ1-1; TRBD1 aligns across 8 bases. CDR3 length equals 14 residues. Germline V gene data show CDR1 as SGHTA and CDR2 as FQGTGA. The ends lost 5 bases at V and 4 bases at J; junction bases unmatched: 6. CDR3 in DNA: TGTGCCAGCAGCCTGACAGGGGTGAGCACTGAAGCTTTCTTT. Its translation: CASSLTGVSTEAFF.

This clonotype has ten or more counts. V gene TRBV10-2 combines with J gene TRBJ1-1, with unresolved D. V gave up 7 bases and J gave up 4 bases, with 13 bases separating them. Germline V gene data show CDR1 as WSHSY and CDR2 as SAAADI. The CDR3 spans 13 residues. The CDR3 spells CASTIVGGTEAFF. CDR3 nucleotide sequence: TGCGCCAGCACCATTGTGGGAGGCACTGAAGCTTTCTTT.

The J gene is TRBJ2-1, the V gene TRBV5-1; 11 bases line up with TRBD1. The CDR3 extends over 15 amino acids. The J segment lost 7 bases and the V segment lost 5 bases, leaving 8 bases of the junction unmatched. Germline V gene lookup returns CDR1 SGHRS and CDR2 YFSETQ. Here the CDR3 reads CASSRLGQGENEQFF. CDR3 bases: TGCGCCAGCAGTCGGCTGGGACAGGGGGAAAATGAGCAGTTCTTC.

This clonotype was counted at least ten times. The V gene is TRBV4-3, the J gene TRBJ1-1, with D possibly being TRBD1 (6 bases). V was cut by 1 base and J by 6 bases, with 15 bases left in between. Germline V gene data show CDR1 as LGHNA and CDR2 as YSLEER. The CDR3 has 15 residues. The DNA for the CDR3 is TGCGCCAGCAGCCAAGCGGGGGGGGAGGGGGCTGAAGCTTTCTTT. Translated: CASSQAGGEGAEAFF.

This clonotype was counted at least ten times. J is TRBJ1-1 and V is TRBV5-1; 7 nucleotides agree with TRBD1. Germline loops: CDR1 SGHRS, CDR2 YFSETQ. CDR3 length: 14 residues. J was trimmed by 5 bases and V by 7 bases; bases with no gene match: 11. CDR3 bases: TGCGCCAGCGGACTTGACAGGGAAGGAACTGAAGCTTTCTTT. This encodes CASGLDREGTEAFF.

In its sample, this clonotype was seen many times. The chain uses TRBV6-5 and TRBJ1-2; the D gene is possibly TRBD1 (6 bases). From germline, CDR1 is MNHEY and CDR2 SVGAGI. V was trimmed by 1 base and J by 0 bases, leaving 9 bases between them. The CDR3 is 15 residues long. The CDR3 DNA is TGTGCCAGCAGTTACTATACAGGGACTAACTATGGCTACACCTTC. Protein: CASSYYTGTNYGYTF.

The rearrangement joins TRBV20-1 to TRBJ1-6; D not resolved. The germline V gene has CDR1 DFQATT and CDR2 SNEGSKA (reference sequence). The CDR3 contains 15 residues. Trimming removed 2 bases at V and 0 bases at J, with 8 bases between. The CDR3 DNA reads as TGCAGTGCTAGAAACACTCCCTCCTATAATTCACCCCTCCACTTT. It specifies CSARNTPSYNSPLHF.

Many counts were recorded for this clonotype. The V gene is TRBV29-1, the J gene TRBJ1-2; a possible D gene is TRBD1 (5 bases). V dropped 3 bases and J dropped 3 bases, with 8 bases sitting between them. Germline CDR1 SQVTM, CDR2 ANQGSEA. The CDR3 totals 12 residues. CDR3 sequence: CSVDQGYYGYTF. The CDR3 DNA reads TGCAGCGTTGATCAGGGTTACTATGGCTACACCTTC.

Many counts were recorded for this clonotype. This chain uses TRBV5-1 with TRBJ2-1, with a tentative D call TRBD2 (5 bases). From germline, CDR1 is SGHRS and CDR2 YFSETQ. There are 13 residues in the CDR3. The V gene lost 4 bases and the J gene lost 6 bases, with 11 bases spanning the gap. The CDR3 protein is CASSPGGGNEQFF. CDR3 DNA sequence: TGCGCCAGCAGCCCCGGCGGAGGCAATGAGCAGTTCTTC.

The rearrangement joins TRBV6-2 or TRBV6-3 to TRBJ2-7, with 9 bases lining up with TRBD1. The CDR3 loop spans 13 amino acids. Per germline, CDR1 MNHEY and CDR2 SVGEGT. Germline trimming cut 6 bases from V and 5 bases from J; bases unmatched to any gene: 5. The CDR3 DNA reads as TGTGCCAGCAGGCGGACAGGGGACCACGAGCAGTACTTC. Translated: CASRRTGDHEQYF.

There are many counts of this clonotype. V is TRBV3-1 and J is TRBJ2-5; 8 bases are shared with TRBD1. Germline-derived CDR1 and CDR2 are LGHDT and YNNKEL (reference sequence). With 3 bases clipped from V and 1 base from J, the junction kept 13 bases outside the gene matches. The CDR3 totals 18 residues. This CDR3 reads CASSQSRFRGHTQETQYF. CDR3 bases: TGTGCCAGCAGCCAGTCGCGATTCAGGGGGCATACCCAAGAGACCCAGTACTTC.

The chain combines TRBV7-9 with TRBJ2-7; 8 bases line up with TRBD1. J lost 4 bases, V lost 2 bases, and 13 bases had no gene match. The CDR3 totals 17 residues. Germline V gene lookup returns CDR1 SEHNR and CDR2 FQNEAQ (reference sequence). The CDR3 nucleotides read TGTGCCAGCAGCTTACGCTCGACAGGGGAGGAGAGTTACGAGCAGTACGTC. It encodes CASSLRSTGEESYEQYV.

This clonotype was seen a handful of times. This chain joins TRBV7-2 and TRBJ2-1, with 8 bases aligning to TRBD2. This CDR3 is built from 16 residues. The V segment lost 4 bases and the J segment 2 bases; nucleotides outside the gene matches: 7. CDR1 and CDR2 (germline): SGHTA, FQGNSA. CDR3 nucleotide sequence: TGTGCCAGCAGCTGGGTAGCGGGAACAACCTACAATGAGCAGTTCTTC. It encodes CASSWVAGTTYNEQFF.